The entry below describes one TCR beta chain. This sample is part of a study of spatial heterogeneity in lung cancer. Trimming took 2 bases from V and 9 from J; bases not matched to a gene: 5. The CDR3 totals 14 residues. The germline V gene encodes CDR1 SGHKS and CDR2 YYEKEE (reference sequence). Unique molecular identifiers, one per molecule, were present on every TCR cDNA molecule. MiXCR, run by TCRdb on the 5' RACE reads, gives a single entry per CDR3 protein. The sample has around 98,000 distinct CDR3 sequences; approximately 19% are singletons. Time point denoted: blood at routine non-recurrence follow-up after resection.

The source was PBMCs, collected at follow-up. The TCR sequence derives from a male donor with early-stage non-small cell lung cancer. The chain employs TRBV5-5 and TRBJ1-6; 7 nucleotides match TRBD1. The chain's CDR3 is CASSFRQGGSPLHF. The CDR3 region has the DNA TGTGCCAGCAGCTTTAGACAGGGCGGTTCACCCCTCCACTTT.